Below, 21 T cell receptor beta chains from the same sample are listed, as sequenced in a study of blood T cell repertoires in COVID-19. Here immunoSEQ multiplex PCR was the method, and the copy in TCRdb shows in-frame clones only, minus some. The sample has 120,000 or so clones; around three quarters are singletons. Sequenced: peripheral blood. The receptor set was obtained from a man in his sixties with active or convalescent COVID-19.

The chain has TRBV11-3 and TRBJ2-3; D may be TRBD1 (6 bases). The CDR3 is 15 amino acids. Trimming left V 0 bases short and J 7 bases short, with 14 bases between. Germline values: CDR1 SGHNT, CDR2 YENEEA. DNA of the CDR3: TGTGCCAGCAGCTTAGACCCGACAGGTTCAAATACGCAGTATTTT. Translation: CASSLDPTGSNTQYF. The variable domain in full, completed from reference TRBV11-3 and TRBJ2-3, reads EAGVVQSPRYKIIEKKQPVAFWCNPISGHNTLYWYLQNLGQGPELLIRYENEEAVDDSQLPKDRFSAERLKGVDSTLKIQPAELGDSAVYLCASSLDPTGSNTQYFGPGTRLTVL.

The chain has TRBV6-5 and TRBJ2-3, with TRBD2 as a possible D gene (6 bases). Per germline, CDR1 MNHEY and CDR2 SVGAGI. This CDR3 is 13 amino acids long. The V end was cut by 8 bases, the J end by 6 bases, with 15 bases between. CDR3 amino acids: CASSPGGRDTQYF. CDR3 DNA sequence: TGTGCCAGCTCCCCGGGTGGGAGGGATACGCAGTATTTT.

This clone has more than one count but fewer than ten. The chain has TRBV6-6 and TRBJ2-2; 8 bases match TRBD1. Germline V gene lookup returns CDR1 MNHNY and CDR2 SVGAGI (reference sequence). With 10 bases clipped from V and 3 bases from J, the junction kept 4 bases outside the gene matches. The CDR3 runs to 13 residues. The CDR3 spells CATLQGDTGELFF. The CDR3 DNA sequence: TGTGCCACATTACAGGGGGACACCGGGGAGCTGTTTTTT.

This sequence joins TRBV5-1 and TRBJ2-7, with TRBD2 matching over 9 bases. The CDR3 contains 14 residues. V was pared by 2 bases and J by 2 bases, with 2 bases of the junction left unmatched. CDR1 and CDR2 from the germline V gene are SGHRS and YFSETQ. In DNA, the CDR3 is TGCGCCAGCAGCTTCCCTAGCGGGGCCTACGAGCAGTACTTC. Its translation: CASSFPSGAYEQYF.

The CDR3: CATSDLKGAKGGNEQFF. The CDR3 nucleotides are TGTGCCACCAGTGATTTGAAGGGGGCCAAAGGTGGGAATGAGCAGTTCTTC. This chain uses TRBV24-1 with TRBJ2-1, with 7 bases identical to TRBD1. There are 17 residues in the CDR3. V shed 0 bases and J 7 bases; nucleotides not matched to a gene: 11. Looked up from germline, CDR1 is KGHDR and CDR2 is SFDVKD.

The chain couples TRBV3-1 (or the pseudogene TRBV3-2) to TRBJ1-1; no clear D. There are 14 residues in the CDR3. The V gene's germline CDR1 is LGHDT and CDR2 YNNKEL (reference sequence). V shed 2 bases and J shed 4 bases, with 11 bases lying between them. The CDR3 bases are TGTGCCAGCAGCCAAAATTCCGGGAGCACTGAAGCTTTCTTT. Protein: CASSQNSGSTEAFF.

The chain joins TRBV28 to TRBJ2-7; 7 bases match TRBD2. Germline V gene sequence: CDR1 MDHEN, CDR2 SYDVKM. Germline trimming cut 4 bases from V and 3 bases from J; bases unmatched to any gene: 9. The CDR3 has 15 residues. CDR3 region: CASSWGGRAVYEQYF. DNA of the CDR3: TGTGCCAGCAGTTGGGGGGGTAGAGCAGTCTACGAGCAGTACTTC.

V is TRBV29-1 and J is TRBJ2-1; D is unresolved. The CDR3 has 12 residues. The ends were cut back, 4 bases at V and 5 bases at J, with 9 bases in the middle. Germline V gene data show CDR1 as SQVTM and CDR2 as ANQGSEA. The CDR3 DNA sequence: TGCAGCGTTGGTCCAACACACAATGAGCAGTTCTTC. This codes for CSVGPTHNEQFF.

This rearrangement joins TRBV11-3 to TRBJ2-3; 10 bases map to TRBD1. J was trimmed by 4 bases and V by 2 bases; bases with no gene match: 12. The germline gives CDR1 SGHNT, CDR2 YENEEA. The CDR3 runs 18 residues. The CDR3 DNA follows: TGTGCCAGCAGCTTAAGAATGGGACAGGGGTCTACCTCAGATACGCAGTATTTT. Its protein is CASSLRMGQGSTSDTQYF.

A single count supports this clone. Written as DNA, the CDR3 is TGTGCCAGCAGTGTGAGGTCACCCCTCCACTTT. It yields the protein CASSVRSPLHF. The chain carries TRBV25-1 and TRBJ1-6; no firm D call. The length of the CDR3 is 11 residues. Germline CDR1 is MGHDK and CDR2 is SYGVNS. V was cut by 4 bases and J by 10 bases, with 5 bases left in between.

This clone showed up just a few times. The junction departs from the called germline gene at one end, perhaps through a read error. The chain combines TRBV6-6 with TRBJ1-3; D is unclear. The CDR3 length is 12 residues. In germline, CDR1 is MNHNY, CDR2 SVGAGI (reference sequence). CDR3 DNA sequence: TGTGCCAGCAGGTACTCTGGAAACACCATATATTTT. Its protein product is CASRYSGNTIYF.

V and J are TRBV11-2 and TRBJ2-1, with D perhaps TRBD2 (5 bases). CDR3 length: 12 amino acids. CDR1 is SGHAT, CDR2 FQNNGV, per germline. V was trimmed by 2 bases and J by 11 bases, leaving 10 bases between them. The chain's CDR3 is CASSLSGTKQFF. The CDR3 nucleotides are TGTGCCAGCAGCTTAAGCGGTACGAAGCAGTTCTTC.

This chain connects TRBV2 to TRBJ2-5; 8 bases map to TRBD1. Germline CDR1 is SNHLY and CDR2 is FYNNEI. The junction had 5 bases not matched to a gene; V was cut back by 6 bases and J by 2 bases. This CDR3 spans 14 amino acids. The CDR3 sequence is CASSMRQGQETQYF. The CDR3 DNA is TGTGCCAGCAGCATGAGACAGGGGCAAGAGACCCAGTACTTC.

CDR3 loop: CASSPSQGFNEKLFF. The CDR3, as DNA: TGTGCCAGCAGCCCCTCACAGGGCTTTAATGAAAAACTGTTTTTT. The V call is TRBV7-7, the J call TRBJ1-4, with a tentative D call TRBD1 (6 bases). CDR3 length: 15 amino acids. Germline V gene sequence: CDR1 SSHAT, CDR2 FNYEAQ (reference sequence). V was trimmed by 5 bases and J by 4 bases, leaving 14 bases between them. Full variable domain (rest looked up from reference TRBV7-7 and TRBJ1-4): GAGVSQSPRYKVTKRGQDVTLRCDPISSHATLYWYQQALGQGPEFLTYFNYEAQPDKSGLPSDRFSAERPEGSISTLTIQRTEQRDSAMYRCASSPSQGFNEKLFFGSGTQLSVL.

This chain joins TRBV4-2 and TRBJ2-7; TRBD2 is a possible D gene (6 bases). Between the trimmed V and J ends, which lost 3 bases and 3 bases, there was a span of 15 bases. Germline CDR1 is LGHNA and CDR2 is YNFKEQ. This CDR3 has 15 amino acids. CDR3 sequence reads: CASSHSPLGGYEQYF. In DNA form, the CDR3 reads TGTGCCAGCAGCCACTCCCCCCTGGGGGGCTACGAGCAGTACTTC.

The V gene is TRBV7-2, the J gene TRBJ2-7; possible D gene TRBD2, 6 bases. The V gene lost 3 bases and the J gene lost 10 bases, with 10 bases spanning the gap. CDR3 length: 11 residues. Germline V gene data show CDR1 as SGHTA and CDR2 as FQGNSA. The CDR3 DNA reads as TGTGCCAGCAGCTTGGCGGGAAATCAGTACTTC. This sequence encodes CASSLAGNQYF.

The rearrangement joins TRBV6-2 or TRBV6-3 to TRBJ1-1; 7 bases fit TRBD1. V lost 1 base, J lost 5 bases, and 4 bases stayed unmatched. The CDR3 contains 14 residues. CDR1 and CDR2 (germline): MNHEY, SVGEGT. In nucleotides, the CDR3 is TGTGCCAGCAGTTACTTAGGGGGCAATACTGAAGCTTTCTTT. Its protein is CASSYLGGNTEAFF.

The chain employs TRBV18 and TRBJ2-1, with 7 bases identical to TRBD1. In germline, CDR1 is KGHSH, CDR2 LQKENI. V shed 2 bases and J 8 bases; nucleotides not matched to a gene: 6. The CDR3 is 14 residues long. DNA of the CDR3: TGTGCCAGCTCACCATCGGGACAGTTGGATGAGCAGTTCTTC. Protein: CASSPSGQLDEQFF.

The J gene is TRBJ1-2, the V gene TRBV5-5; 7 bases agree with TRBD1. J gave up 3 bases and V 4 bases, and 9 bases lay outside the gene matches. Germline CDR1 SGHKS, CDR2 YYEKEE (reference sequence). CDR3 size: 15 residues. CDR3 sequence (DNA): TGTGCCAGCAGCCCTGACAGGGTCTTAGACTATGGCTACACCTTC. As protein: CASSPDRVLDYGYTF.

The genes are TRBV6-5 and TRBJ1-2; 7 bases match TRBD1. Germline V gene lookup returns CDR1 MNHEY and CDR2 SVGAGI. V lost 7 bases, J lost 2 bases, and 10 bases stayed unmatched. This CDR3 is 15 amino acids long. CDR3 in amino acids: CASTRGPTGNYGYTF. In nucleotides, the CDR3 is TGTGCCAGCACTAGGGGGCCCACAGGAAACTATGGCTACACCTTC.

The gene calls are TRBV19 and TRBJ1-2, with D perhaps matching TRBD1 (6 bases). The CDR3 consists of 13 residues. V shed 3 bases and J shed 10 bases, with 15 bases lying between them. CDR1 and CDR2 (germline): LNHDA, SQIVND (reference sequence). DNA of the CDR3: TGTGCCAGTAGTATCCCACAGGGTTGGATCTACACCTTC. Translated: CASSIPQGWIYTF.